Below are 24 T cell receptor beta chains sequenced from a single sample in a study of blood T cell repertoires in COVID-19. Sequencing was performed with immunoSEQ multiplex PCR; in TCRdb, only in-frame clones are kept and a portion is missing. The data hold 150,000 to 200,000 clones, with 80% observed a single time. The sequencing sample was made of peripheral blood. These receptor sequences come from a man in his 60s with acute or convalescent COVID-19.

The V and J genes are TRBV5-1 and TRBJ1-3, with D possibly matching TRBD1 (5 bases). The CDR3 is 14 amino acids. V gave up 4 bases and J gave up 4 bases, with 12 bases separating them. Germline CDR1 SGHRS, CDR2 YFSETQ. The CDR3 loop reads CASSPSGAGNTIYF. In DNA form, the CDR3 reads TGCGCCAGCAGCCCTTCTGGGGCCGGAAACACCATATATTTT.

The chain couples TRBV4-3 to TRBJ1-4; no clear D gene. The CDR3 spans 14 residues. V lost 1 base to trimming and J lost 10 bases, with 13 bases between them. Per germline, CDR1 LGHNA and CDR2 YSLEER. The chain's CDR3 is CASSQASAAGKLFF. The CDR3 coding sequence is TGCGCCAGCAGCCAAGCGTCGGCCGCGGGAAAACTGTTTTTT.

In DNA form, the CDR3 reads TGTGCCAGCAGCGCCCACACGATAGCTGAATTTAGCACAGATACGCAGTATTTT. Its protein is CASSAHTIAEFSTDTQYF. The chain carries TRBV21-1 and TRBJ2-3; the D call TRBD2 from the table was never checked on the DNA. TRBV21-1 is annotated as a pseudogene. CDR3 length: 18 amino acids.

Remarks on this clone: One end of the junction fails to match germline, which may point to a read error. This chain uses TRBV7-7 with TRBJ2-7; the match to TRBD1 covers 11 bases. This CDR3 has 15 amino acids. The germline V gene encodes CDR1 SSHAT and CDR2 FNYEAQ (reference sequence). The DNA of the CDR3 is TGTGCTAGCAGCCTGGGACAGGGGGTGGGATACGAGCAGTACTTC. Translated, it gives CASSLGQGVGYEQYF.

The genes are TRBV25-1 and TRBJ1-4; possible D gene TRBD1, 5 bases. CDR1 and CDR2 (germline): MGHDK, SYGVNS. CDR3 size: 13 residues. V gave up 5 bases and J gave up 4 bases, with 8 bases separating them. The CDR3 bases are TGTGCCAGCAGTCGGGGGGTTAATGAAAAACTGTTTTTT. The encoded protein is CASSRGVNEKLFF.

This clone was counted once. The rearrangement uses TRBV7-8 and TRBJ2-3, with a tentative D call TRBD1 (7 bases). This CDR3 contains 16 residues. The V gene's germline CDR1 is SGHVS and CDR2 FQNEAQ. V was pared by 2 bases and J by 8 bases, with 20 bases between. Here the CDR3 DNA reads TGTGCCAGCAGCTTATCGGGGGCAGGGGGACCGGGTACGCAGTATTTT. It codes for CASSLSGAGGPGTQYF.

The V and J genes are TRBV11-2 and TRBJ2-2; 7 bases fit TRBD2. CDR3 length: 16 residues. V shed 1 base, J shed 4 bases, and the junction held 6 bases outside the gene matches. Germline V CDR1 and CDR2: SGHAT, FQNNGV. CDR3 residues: CASSLGPAGITGELFF. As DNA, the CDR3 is TGTGCCAGCAGCTTAGGCCCAGCGGGGATCACCGGGGAGCTGTTTTTT.

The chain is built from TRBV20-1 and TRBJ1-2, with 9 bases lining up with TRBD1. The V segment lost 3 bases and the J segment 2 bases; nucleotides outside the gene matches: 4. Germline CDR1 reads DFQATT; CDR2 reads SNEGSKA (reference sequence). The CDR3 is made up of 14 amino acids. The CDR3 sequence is CSASDGTGNYGYTF. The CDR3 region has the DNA TGCAGTGCTAGTGATGGGACAGGGAACTATGGCTACACCTTC.

CDR3 sequence: CASSPRQGLGHGYTF. The CDR3 nucleotides read TGTGCCAGCAGCCCTCGACAGGGGCTAGGACATGGCTACACCTTC. The chain links TRBV7-2 to TRBJ1-2; TRBD1 aligns across 8 bases. V gave up 5 bases and J gave up 6 bases; unmatched junction bases: 11. This CDR3 comprises 15 residues. Germline lookup yields CDR1 SGHTA and CDR2 FQGNSA.

In DNA form, the CDR3 reads TGTGCCAGCAGTCCTCTAGGGACTAGCGGGAGAGGGTCCCAGTACTTC. Its protein is CASSPLGTSGRGSQYF. The chain carries TRBV6-6 and TRBJ2-5; 14 nucleotides agree with TRBD2. This CDR3 has 16 amino acids. CDR1 is MNHNY and CDR2 is SVGAGI in the germline V gene (reference sequence). V was pared by 5 bases and J by 9 bases, with 11 bases of the junction left unmatched.

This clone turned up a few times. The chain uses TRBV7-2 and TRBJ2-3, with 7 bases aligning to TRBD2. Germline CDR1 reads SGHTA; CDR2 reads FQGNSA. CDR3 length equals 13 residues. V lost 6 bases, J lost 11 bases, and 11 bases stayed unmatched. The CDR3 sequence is CASSLSGGRGQYF. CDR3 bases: TGTGCCAGCAGTTTGTCCGGGGGGAGGGGGCAGTATTTT.

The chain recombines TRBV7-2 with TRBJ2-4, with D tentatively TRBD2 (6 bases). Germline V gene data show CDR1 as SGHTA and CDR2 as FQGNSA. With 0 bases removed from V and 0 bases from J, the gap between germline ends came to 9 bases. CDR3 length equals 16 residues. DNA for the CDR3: TGTGCCAGCAGCTTAGCGCCAGCGGGAGCCAAAAACATTCAGTACTTC. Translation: CASSLAPAGAKNIQYF.

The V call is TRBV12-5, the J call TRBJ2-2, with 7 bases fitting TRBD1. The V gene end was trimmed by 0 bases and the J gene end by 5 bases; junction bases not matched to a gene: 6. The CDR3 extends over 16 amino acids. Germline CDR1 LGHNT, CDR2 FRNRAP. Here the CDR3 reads CASGLVRGGHTGELFF. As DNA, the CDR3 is TGTGCTAGTGGTTTGGTACGAGGGGGCCATACCGGGGAGCTGTTTTTT.

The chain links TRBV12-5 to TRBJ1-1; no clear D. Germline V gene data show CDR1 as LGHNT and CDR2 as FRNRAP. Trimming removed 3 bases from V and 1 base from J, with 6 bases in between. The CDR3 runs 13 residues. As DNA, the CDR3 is TGTGCTAGTGGTTTCGCAGGGAACACTGAAGCTTTCTTT. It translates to CASGFAGNTEAFF.

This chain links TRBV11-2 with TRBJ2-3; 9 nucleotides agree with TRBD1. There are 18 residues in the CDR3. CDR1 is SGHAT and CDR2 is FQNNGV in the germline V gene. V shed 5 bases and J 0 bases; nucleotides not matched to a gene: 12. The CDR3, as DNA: TGTGCCAGCAGCACACTCCGGACAGGGGCGCCAAGCACAGATACGCAGTATTTT. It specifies CASSTLRTGAPSTDTQYF.

This CDR3 reads CASSGLGEDTQYF. Here the CDR3 DNA reads TGTGCCAGCAGCGGACTAGGTGAGGATACGCAGTATTTT. The rearrangement uses TRBV9 and TRBJ2-3, with D tentatively TRBD2 (6 bases). The CDR3 covers 13 residues. The germline V gene has CDR1 SGDLS and CDR2 YYNGEE. Trimming cost V 3 bases and J 6 bases, with 11 bases left between them.

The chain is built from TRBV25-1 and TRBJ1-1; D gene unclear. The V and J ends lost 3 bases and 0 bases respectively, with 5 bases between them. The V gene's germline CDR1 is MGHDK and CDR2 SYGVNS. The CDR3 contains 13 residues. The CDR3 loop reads CASSDPLNTEAFF. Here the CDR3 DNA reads TGTGCCAGCAGTGACCCCTTGAACACTGAAGCTTTCTTT.

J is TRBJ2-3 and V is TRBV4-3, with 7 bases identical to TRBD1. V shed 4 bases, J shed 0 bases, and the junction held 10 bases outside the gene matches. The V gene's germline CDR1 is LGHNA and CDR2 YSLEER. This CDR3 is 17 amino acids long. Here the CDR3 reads CASSPDRVTSSTDTQYF. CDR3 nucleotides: TGCGCCAGCAGCCCTGACAGGGTAACCTCTAGCACAGATACGCAGTATTTT.

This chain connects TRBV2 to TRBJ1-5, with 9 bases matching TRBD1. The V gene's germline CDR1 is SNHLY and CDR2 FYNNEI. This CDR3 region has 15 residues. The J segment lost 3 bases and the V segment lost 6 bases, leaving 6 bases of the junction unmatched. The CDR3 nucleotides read TGTGCCAGCAGCCCAGGACAGGGGACCAATCAGCCCCAGCATTTT. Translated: CASSPGQGTNQPQHF.

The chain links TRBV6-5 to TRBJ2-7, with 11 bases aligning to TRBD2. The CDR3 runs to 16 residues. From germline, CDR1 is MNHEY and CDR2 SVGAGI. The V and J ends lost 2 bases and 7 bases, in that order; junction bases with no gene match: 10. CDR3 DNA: TGTGCCAGCAGTTACACTAGCGGGGGCGTCCCGCGGGAGCAGTACTTC. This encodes CASSYTSGGVPREQYF.

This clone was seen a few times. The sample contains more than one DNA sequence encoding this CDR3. The CDR3 sequence: CASSLSLAGVDEQFF. DNA of the CDR3: TGTGCCAGCAGTTTAAGTCTAGCGGGAGTGGATGAGCAGTTCTTC. The chain has TRBV27 and TRBJ2-1, with 10 bases lining up with TRBD2. Germline V gives CDR1 MNHEY, CDR2 SMNVEV (reference sequence). Trimming cost V 2 bases and J 8 bases; bases outside gene matches: 6. The CDR3 consists of 15 residues.

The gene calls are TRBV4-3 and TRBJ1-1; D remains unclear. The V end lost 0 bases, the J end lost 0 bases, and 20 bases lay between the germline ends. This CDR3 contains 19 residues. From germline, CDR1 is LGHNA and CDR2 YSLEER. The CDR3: CASSQDSARGRHLNTEAFF. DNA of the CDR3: TGCGCCAGCAGCCAAGACTCCGCAAGAGGGAGGCACCTGAACACTGAAGCTTTCTTT.

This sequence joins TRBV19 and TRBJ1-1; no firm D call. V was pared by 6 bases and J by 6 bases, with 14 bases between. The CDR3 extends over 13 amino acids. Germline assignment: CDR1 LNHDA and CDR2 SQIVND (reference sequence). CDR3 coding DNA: TGTGCCAGTAGCCCGGAGGGTGGGGCTGAAGCTTTCTTT. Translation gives CASSPEGGAEAFF.

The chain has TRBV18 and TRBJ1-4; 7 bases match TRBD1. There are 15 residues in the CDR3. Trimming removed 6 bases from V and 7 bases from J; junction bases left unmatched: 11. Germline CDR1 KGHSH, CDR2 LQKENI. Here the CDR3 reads CASSLPGGKSEKLFF. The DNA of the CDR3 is TGTGCCAGCTCCCTACCAGGGGGTAAATCTGAAAAACTGTTTTTT.